This T cell receptor (beta chain) was sequenced for a study of blood T cell repertoires in COVID-19. TCRdb's table, derived via immunoSEQ multiplex PCR, lists solely in-frame clones and lacks some. This sample has 100,000 to 150,000 clones, with roughly 80% found just once. V shed 0 bases, J shed 4 bases, and the junction held 4 bases outside the gene matches. The CDR3 has 15 amino acids. From germline, CDR1 is SGHRS and CDR2 YFSETQ. Sequenced sample: peripheral blood. The chain uses TRBV5-1 and TRBJ1-2; 9 nucleotides agree with TRBD1. This clonotype was sampled from a woman aged 55-70 years with acute or convalescent COVID-19. This CDR3 reads CASSLGTGEGYGYTF. DNA for the CDR3: TGCGCCAGCAGCTTGGGGACAGGGGAAGGCTATGGCTACACCTTC.